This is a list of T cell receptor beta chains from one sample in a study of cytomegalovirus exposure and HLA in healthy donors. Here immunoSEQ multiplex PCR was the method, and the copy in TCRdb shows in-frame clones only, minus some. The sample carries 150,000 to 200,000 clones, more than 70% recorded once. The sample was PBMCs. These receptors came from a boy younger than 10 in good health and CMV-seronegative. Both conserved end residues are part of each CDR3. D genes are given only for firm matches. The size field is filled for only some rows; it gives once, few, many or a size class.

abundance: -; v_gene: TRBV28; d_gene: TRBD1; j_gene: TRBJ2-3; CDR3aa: CASSPGTADGDTQYF; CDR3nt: TGTGCCAGCAGTCCTGGGACAGCCGATGGGGATACGCAGTATTTT
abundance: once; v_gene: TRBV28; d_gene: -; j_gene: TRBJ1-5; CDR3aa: CASTSVYMSNQPQHF; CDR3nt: TGTGCCAGCACTTCGGTGTATATGAGCAATCAGCCCCAGCATTTT
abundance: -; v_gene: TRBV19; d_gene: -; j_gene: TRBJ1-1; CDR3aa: CASIAKSTEAFF; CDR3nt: TGTGCCAGTATCGCAAAGAGCACTGAAGCTTTCTTT
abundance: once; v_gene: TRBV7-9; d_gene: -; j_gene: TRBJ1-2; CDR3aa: CAAGPINNYGYTF; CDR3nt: TGTGCAGCGGGGCCCATAAATAACTATGGCTACACCTTC
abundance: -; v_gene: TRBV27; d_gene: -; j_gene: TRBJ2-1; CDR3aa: CASSLSRGISYNEQFF; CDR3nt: TGTGCCAGCAGTTTATCACGAGGGATCTCTTATAATGAGCAGTTCTTC
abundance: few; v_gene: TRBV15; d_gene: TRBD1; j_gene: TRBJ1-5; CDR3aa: CATRNGQGFDQPQHF; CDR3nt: TGTGCCACCAGAAACGGACAGGGTTTTGATCAGCCCCAGCATTTT
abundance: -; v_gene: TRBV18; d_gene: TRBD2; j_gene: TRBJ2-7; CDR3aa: CASSPSLAGEYYEQYF; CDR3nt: TGTGCCAGCTCACCCTCATTAGCGGGGGAGTACTACGAGCAGTACTTC
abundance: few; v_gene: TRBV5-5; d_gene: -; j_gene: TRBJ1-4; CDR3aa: CASSLVQGIANEKLFF; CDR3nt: TGTGCCAGCAGCTTGGTCCAGGGGATTGCTAATGAAAAACTGTTTTTT
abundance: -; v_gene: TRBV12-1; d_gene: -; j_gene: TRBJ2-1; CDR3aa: CASSLRDRKTSGSGGSRNEQFF; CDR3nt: TGTGCCAGCAGCCTCCGGGACAGGAAAACTAGCGGGAGTGGCGGGAGTAGGAATGAGCAGTTCTTC
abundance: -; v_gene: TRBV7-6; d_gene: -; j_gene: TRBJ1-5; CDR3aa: CASSLVPPPHYSNQPQHF; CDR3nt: TGTGCCAGCAGCTTAGTTCCGCCCCCCCACTATAGCAATCAGCCCCAGCATTTT
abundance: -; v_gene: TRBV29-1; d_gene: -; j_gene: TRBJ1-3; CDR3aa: CSVTVSTGNTIYF; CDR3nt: TGCAGCGTTACAGTTTCGACTGGAAACACCATATATTTT
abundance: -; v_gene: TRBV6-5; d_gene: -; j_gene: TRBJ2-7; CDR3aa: CASSYGGRAHEQYF; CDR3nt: TGTGCCAGCAGTTACGGCGGCAGGGCCCACGAGCAGTACTTC
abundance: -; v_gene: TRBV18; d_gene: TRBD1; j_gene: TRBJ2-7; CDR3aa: CASSPPQGAYEQYF; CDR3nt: TGTGCCAGCTCACCACCCCAGGGGGCCTACGAGCAGTACTTC
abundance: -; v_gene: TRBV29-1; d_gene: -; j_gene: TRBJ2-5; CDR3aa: CSQWDSEGGTQYF; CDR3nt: TGCAGCCAATGGGACTCCGAAGGAGGGACCCAGTACTTC
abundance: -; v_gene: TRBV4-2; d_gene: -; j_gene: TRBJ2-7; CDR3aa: CASSQDDSRGFYEQYF; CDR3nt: TGTGCCAGCAGCCAAGATGACAGCAGGGGCTTCTACGAGCAGTACTTC
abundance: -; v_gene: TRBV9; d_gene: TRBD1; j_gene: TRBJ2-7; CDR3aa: CASSAMTGSGEQYF; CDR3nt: TGTGCCAGCAGCGCAATGACAGGGTCGGGGGAGCAGTACTTC
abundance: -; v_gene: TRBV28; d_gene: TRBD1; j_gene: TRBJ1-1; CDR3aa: CASSTLGTGNTEAFF; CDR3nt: TGTGCCAGCAGTACCTTGGGGACAGGGAACACTGAAGCTTTCTTT
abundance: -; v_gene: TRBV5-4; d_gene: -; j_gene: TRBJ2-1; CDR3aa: CASSLARYNEQFF; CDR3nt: TGTGCCAGCAGCTTGGCTAGATACAATGAGCAGTTCTTC
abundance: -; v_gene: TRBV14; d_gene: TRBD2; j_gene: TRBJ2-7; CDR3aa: CASSQDLLADHSYEQYF; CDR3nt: TGTGCCAGCAGCCAAGACTTACTAGCGGATCACTCCTACGAGCAGTACTTC
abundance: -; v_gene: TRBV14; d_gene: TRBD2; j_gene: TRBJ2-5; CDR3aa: CASSQGKREEETQYF; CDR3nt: TGTGCCAGCAGCCAAGGAAAGCGGGAGGAAGAGACCCAGTACTTC
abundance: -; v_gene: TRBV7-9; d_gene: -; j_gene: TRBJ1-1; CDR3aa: CASSPPTALNTEAFF; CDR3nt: TGTGCCAGCAGCCCTCCGACAGCTCTTAACACTGAAGCTTTCTTT
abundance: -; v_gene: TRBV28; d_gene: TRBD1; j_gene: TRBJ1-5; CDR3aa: CASRTWDRGIQPQHF; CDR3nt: TGTGCCAGCAGGACGTGGGACAGGGGTATTCAGCCCCAGCATTTT
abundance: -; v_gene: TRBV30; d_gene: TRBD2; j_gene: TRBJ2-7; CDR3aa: CAWSVAGGWYEQYF; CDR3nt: TGTGCCTGGAGTGTGGCGGGAGGCTGGTACGAGCAGTACTTC
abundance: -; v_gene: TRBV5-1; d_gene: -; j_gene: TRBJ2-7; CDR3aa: CASSLEGGGLNYEQYF; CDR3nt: TGCGCCAGCAGCTTGGAGGGCGGGGGCCTTAACTACGAGCAGTACTTC
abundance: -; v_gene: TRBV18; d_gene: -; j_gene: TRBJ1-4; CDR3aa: CASSPREGSYILRGEKLFF; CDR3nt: TGTGCCAGCTCACCTCGGGAGGGATCCTACATTCTACGTGGTGAAAAACTGTTTTTT
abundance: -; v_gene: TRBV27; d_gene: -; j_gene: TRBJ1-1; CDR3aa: CASSLSEGGTEAFF; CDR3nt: TGTGCCAGCAGTTTATCCGAAGGGGGCACTGAAGCTTTCTTT
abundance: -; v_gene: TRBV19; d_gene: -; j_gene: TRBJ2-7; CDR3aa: CASSPGLSYEQYF; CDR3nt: TGTGCCAGTAGTCCGGGACTTTCCTACGAGCAGTACTTC
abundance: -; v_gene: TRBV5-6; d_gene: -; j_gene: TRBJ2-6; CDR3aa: CASSFYSGSGANVLTF; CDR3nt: TGTGCCAGCAGCTTCTACTCGGGCTCTGGGGCCAACGTCCTGACTTTC
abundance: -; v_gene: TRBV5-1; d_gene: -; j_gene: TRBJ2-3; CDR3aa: CASSLSPTGLGTQYF; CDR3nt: TGCGCCAGCAGCTTGTCCCCCACAGGGCTGGGTACGCAGTATTTT
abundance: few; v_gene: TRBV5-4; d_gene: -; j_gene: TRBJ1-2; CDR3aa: CASSVSGVSGYTF; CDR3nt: TGTGCCAGCAGCGTTAGCGGGGTTTCGGGCTACACCTTC
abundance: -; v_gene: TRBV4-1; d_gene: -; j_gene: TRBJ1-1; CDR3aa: CASSRPTSQNTVAFF; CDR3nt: TGCGCCAGCAGCCGCCCGACCTCACAGAACACTGTAGCTTTCTTT
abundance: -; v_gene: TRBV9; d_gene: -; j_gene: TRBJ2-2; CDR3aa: CASSVGTWDTGELFF; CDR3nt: TGTGCCAGCAGCGTAGGGACATGGGACACCGGGGAGCTGTTTTTT
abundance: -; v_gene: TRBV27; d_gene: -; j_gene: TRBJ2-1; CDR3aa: CASSLLGGVPYNEQFF; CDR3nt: TGTGCCAGCAGTTTATTAGGGGGAGTTCCCTACAATGAGCAGTTCTTC
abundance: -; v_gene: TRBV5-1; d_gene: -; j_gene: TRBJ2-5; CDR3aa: CASSLAQDQETQYF; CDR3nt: TGCGCCAGCAGCTTGGCACAGGACCAAGAGACCCAGTACTTC
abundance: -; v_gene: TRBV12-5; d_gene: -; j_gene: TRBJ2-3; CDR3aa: CASGRSSTDTQYF; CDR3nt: TGTGCTAGTGGGCGCTCCTCCACAGATACGCAGTATTTT